A selection of T cell receptor beta chains follows, all from one sample in a study of T cells in tuberculosis. Some clones are missing from TCRdb's copy, which holds only in-frame ones; the method was immunoSEQ multiplex PCR. Here the sample spans tens of thousands of clones, more than 90% being singletons. The source material was PBMCs, sampled at tuberculosis diagnosis. The origin of the receptors is an adult with tuberculosis. CDR3s leave out the opening cysteine and the closing phenylalanine or tryptophan.

j_gene	v_gene	CDR3aa
TRBJ2-7	TRBV5-1	ASSLGTGYEQY
TRBJ2-1	TRBV19	ASSMGITRNEQF
TRBJ2-3	TRBV5-5	ASRLTDTQY
TRBJ1-4	TRBV6-6	ASRMNAGTVPPKLF
TRBJ1-1	TRBV6-1	ASRERLMNTEAF
TRBJ2-1	TRBV6-5	ASSRPGSTYNEQF
TRBJ2-3	TRBV28	ASSSGLAGYTDTQY
TRBJ2-1	TRBV11-2	ASSLGAGGYNEQF
TRBJ2-6	TRBV12-5	ASGGDSNVLT
TRBJ1-4	TRBV28	ASSRQVTEKLF
TRBJ2-2	TRBV28	ASSQAGDTGELF
TRBJ1-5	TRBV7-8	ASSYNRGNQPQH
TRBJ1-3	TRBV6-5	ASGAGGRNTIY
TRBJ1-1	TRBV27	ASSLLRTGLRRTEAF
TRBJ2-2	TRBV11-2	ASTLGGSGELF
TRBJ2-6	TRBV6-6	ASSLRSVSGANVLT
TRBJ2-7	TRBV11-2	ASSLEIGVYEQY
TRBJ2-3	TRBV2	ASSYAADTQY
TRBJ1-3	TRBV19	ASSLVSGNTIY
TRBJ2-7	TRBV6-1	ASSEWGGSYEQY
TRBJ2-1	TRBV5-1	ASSLAQLAGVYNEQF
TRBJ2-7	TRBV28	ASSSQASGSYEQY
TRBJ1-4	TRBV18	ASSPLGLATNEKLF
TRBJ1-1	TRBV4-1	ASRHVGQGPKAF
TRBJ2-5	TRBV5-4	ASSLTSGQETQY
TRBJ2-3	TRBV5-4	ASSSPGLAGGRPTDTQY
TRBJ1-1	TRBV29-1	SLWKLQGQGEAF
TRBJ2-2	TRBV27	ASREVSGRYAGELF
TRBJ2-1	TRBV13	ASSSPGLAFNEQF
TRBJ2-7	TRBV2	ARMGFGVFSYEQY
TRBJ2-1	TRBV19	ASSISQAAKSYNEQF
TRBJ1-4	TRBV7-2	ASALGQGAPNEKLF
TRBJ2-1	TRBV21-1	ASSKGAGGKGNEQF
TRBJ2-7	TRBV11-2	ASSPRQGLPYEQY
TRBJ2-1	TRBV28	ASRSDWDTYNEQF
TRBJ2-5	TRBV7-9	ASSFHVMSGETQY
TRBJ2-1	TRBV30	AWSLLGPQQF
TRBJ1-1	TRBV7-2	ASSSKQGAEAF
TRBJ2-7	TRBV7-2	ASSLAGGWSSYEQY
TRBJ2-4	TRBV9	ASSVASGENIQY
TRBJ1-1	TRBV28	ASREYQVTTEAF
TRBJ2-5	TRBV10-3	AISEWGTGEETQY
TRBJ2-2	TRBV6-5	ASSFAGRSTGELF
TRBJ2-5	TRBV30	ATGGHQETQY
TRBJ2-1	TRBV7-9	ASSRGLAVYNEQF
TRBJ2-3	TRBV27	ASSSGRIYTDTQY
TRBJ2-7	TRBV30	AWRGWGGEQY
TRBJ2-7	TRBV7-8	ASTRTSGSLYEQY
TRBJ1-2	TRBV19	ASSPPGQGPDGYT
TRBJ2-3	TRBV12-5	ASVSGARGDTDTQY
TRBJ2-1	TRBV4-3	ASSQGGLAVYNEQF
TRBJ1-3	TRBV28	ASSPAGNTIY
TRBJ2-3	TRBV4-2	ASSQESPPRTDTQY
TRBJ1-1	TRBV29-1	SVEGATVNTEAF
TRBJ1-4	TRBV15	ATSSRQGRGEKLF